Given below is one T cell receptor (beta chain) in context. Its antigen is as yet unknown. The record originates from a study of T cell repertoires in cytomegalovirus infection. As for the study in general: In public TCR beta signatures, there were indications of both CMV infection and matching HLA type.

In TCRdb, the reads were re-called with MiXCR into one record per CDR3 protein. The sample yields roughly 630,000 distinct CDR3 sequences, approximately 24% seen once. The study, taken as a whole, reports: There were carriers of CMV plus the relevant HLA, and cumulative public TCR beta family frequency identified them. CMV-specific TCR beta clonotypes restricted by HLA-C dominated the ex vivo response.

This CDR3 has 13 residues. With V trimmed by 7 bases and J by 7 bases, 7 bases remained unmatched. CDR1 is SQVTM, CDR2 ANQGSEA, per germline. The sample taken for sequencing was CD8+ T cells from PBMCs. The TCR was taken from a human donor in good health (CMV status not recorded). Some clones in this sample may be carry-over from other donors' samples. The chain uses TRBV29-1 and TRBJ2-1, with 10 bases matching TRBD1. CDR3 nucleotides: TGCAGCGGCCGACGGACAGGGGGTAATGAGCAGTTCTTC. Translating gives CSGRRTGGNEQFF.